This T cell receptor beta chain was obtained from a study of identical twins. Notes on this clonotype: Antigen unknown.

Trimming left V 4 bases short and J 9 bases short, with 25 bases between. CDR1 is DFQATT and CDR2 is SNEGSKA in the germline V gene (reference sequence). There are 16 residues in the CDR3. Study outcomes and limitations: Findings came from cross-sectional statistics, without long-term follow-up of donors. When twins shared out-of-frame alpha sequences, those sequences had excess low generation probability.

Template switching (which added a universal primer site) was used, and cDNA carried unique molecular identifiers. TCRdb reprocessed the 5' RACE reads with MiXCR, giving one entry per CDR3 protein. The table has approximately 500,000 distinct CDR3 sequences, about 15% seen once. These same data were also listed under a study on yellow fever vaccine responses in identical twins.

The sequenced sample consisted of CD4+ T cells sorted from blood. The gene calls are TRBV20-1 and TRBJ2-1; D might be TRBD1 (6 bases). This clonotype was sampled from a woman in her late teens or twenties in good health. CDR3 loop: CSANPSTGMWSSEQFF. Here the CDR3 DNA reads TGCAGTGCTAATCCCTCGACAGGTATGTGGTCCAGTGAGCAGTTCTTC.